This T cell receptor (beta chain) was identified during a study of blood T cell repertoires in COVID-19. Study information: T cells, B-cell-depleted T cells, or PBMCs provided the cDNA or gDNA that served as material.

Using immunoSEQ multiplex PCR, the repertoire was profiled, and TCRdb retains in-frame clones only, with some absent. This repertoire shows 430,000 or so clones, 85% to 90% found once; its top ten account for 1.8%. This clone appeared once. Everyone who took part was roughly 18 to 89 years old, and they came from about 25 US areas. In assigning cohorts, the study relied on participant-reported clinical history. Donors of Cohort 3 who recovered were those that had two negative PCRs, clearance, or symptom resolution. The V end lost 2 bases, the J end lost 3 bases, and 20 bases lay between the germline ends. The CDR3 length is 17 residues. Germline CDR1 is ENHRY and CDR2 is SYGVKD.

The origin of this receptor is a woman between 40 and 55 years old who had recovered from COVID-19. The sequenced sample consisted of PBMCs or T cells enriched from blood (not recorded which). The chain has TRBV10-3 and TRBJ2-7; the D gene is possibly TRBD1 (6 bases). The CDR3 here is CAISETPTGSFIYEQYF. CDR3 DNA: TGTGCCATCAGTGAGACACCCACAGGGTCTTTCATCTACGAGCAGTACTTC.